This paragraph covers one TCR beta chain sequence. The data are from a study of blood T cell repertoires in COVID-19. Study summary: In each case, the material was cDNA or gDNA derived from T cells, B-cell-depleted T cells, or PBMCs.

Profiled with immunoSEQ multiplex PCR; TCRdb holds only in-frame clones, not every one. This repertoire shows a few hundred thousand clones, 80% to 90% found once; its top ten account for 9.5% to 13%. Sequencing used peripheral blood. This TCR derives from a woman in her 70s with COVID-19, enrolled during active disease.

CDR3 region: CSASSGVWNSPLHF. DNA of the CDR3: TGCAGTGCTAGTTCAGGGGTATGGAATTCACCCCTCCACTTT. The chain employs TRBV20-1 and TRBJ1-6; a possible D gene is TRBD1 (6 bases). The CDR3 covers 14 residues. Between the trimmed V and J ends, which lost 3 bases and 7 bases, there was a span of 13 bases. Germline CDR1 DFQATT, CDR2 SNEGSKA (reference sequence).